In its sample, the clone carrying this TCR beta chain was seen once. Its specificity is not known. CD45RO-negative cells were positively selected for CCR7, leaving out terminally differentiated effector memory CD45RA+ cells. Recent vaccinations or acute infections were absent in the healthy HIV-negative adult donors. The sample is drawn from a study of shared clonotypes between healthy human individuals. The study's findings and limits: The study's rarefaction showed incomplete sorted-subset sequencing despite large depth. Among non-shared clonotypes, generation probabilities were lower than among those shared by all four donors.

Some clones are missing from TCRdb's copy, which holds only in-frame ones; the method was immunoSEQ multiplex PCR. The table lists under 600,000 clones, 95% to 98% of them singletons, with around 0.3% in the top ten. The origin of this receptor is a man younger than 45 in good health. The sample was naive CD8+ T cells sorted from blood.

The CDR3 loop is CASSYSPGQGLVGTQYF. CDR3 nucleotides: TGTGCCAGCAGCTACTCACCGGGACAGGGACTCGTAGGGACGCAGTATTTT. The chain employs TRBV5-4 and TRBJ2-3, with 9 bases lining up with TRBD1. This CDR3 has 17 amino acids. Germline V CDR1 and CDR2: SGHNT, YYREEE (reference sequence). V lost 3 bases and J lost 9; bases outside the gene matches: 17.